These 11 T cell receptor beta chains were sequenced from one sample in a study of shared clonotypes between healthy human individuals. TCRdb's copy holds only in-frame clones and misses some; the assay was immunoSEQ multiplex PCR. The sample has under 650,000 clones, 95% to 97% seen once. Source material: naive CD4+ T cells sorted from blood. Subset noted: CD45RA+ positively selected. These receptors originate from a woman aged 30 to 39 in good health.

The CDR3 spells CASSTTRVSGSLNEQYF. The CDR3 nucleotides read TGTGCCAGCAGCACCACCCGGGTTAGCGGGAGCCTGAACGAGCAGTACTTC. The chain combines TRBV7-2 with TRBJ2-7; 9 nucleotides line up with TRBD2. The V gene's germline CDR1 is SGHTA and CDR2 FQGNSA. The CDR3 length is 17 residues. Trimming at V came to 5 bases and at J to 5 bases, leaving 16 bases not matched to a gene.

The chain is built from TRBV19 and TRBJ1-1; 7 bases match TRBD1. CDR1 and CDR2 from the germline V gene are LNHDA and SQIVND (reference sequence). V dropped 6 bases and J dropped 5; count of bases not matched to a gene: 6. The CDR3 is 13 amino acids. The CDR3 DNA follows: TGTGCCAGTAGGGTGGACAGGCGGACTGAAGCTTTCTTT. Translation: CASRVDRRTEAFF.

The V and J genes are TRBV19 and TRBJ2-3; 7 bases agree with TRBD2. There are 15 residues in the CDR3. Germline assignment: CDR1 LNHDA and CDR2 SQIVND (reference sequence). After removal of 8 bases from V and 5 bases from J, the junction contained 13 bases not matched to a gene. CDR3 in DNA: TGTGCCAGTTCTTCAGTGGGAGGGCCAGGAGATACGCAGTATTTT. Amino acid sequence: CASSSVGGPGDTQYF.

J is TRBJ2-5 and V is TRBV10-1, with D uncertain. Trimming took off 3 bases at V and 5 bases at J, with 10 bases between the two ends. Germline V lookup: CDR1 WNHNN, CDR2 SYGVQD (reference sequence). The length of the CDR3 is 13 residues. The CDR3 region has the DNA TGCGCCAGCAGTGACCAAAGAGAGGAGACCCAGTACTTC. Its translation: CASSDQREETQYF.

V and J are TRBV7-9 and TRBJ2-5; unclear D gene. Germline assignment: CDR1 SEHNR and CDR2 FQNEAQ (reference sequence). The V and J ends lost 3 bases and 3 bases respectively, with 2 bases between them. This CDR3 has 11 amino acids. The CDR3 reads CASSFKETQYF. The CDR3 DNA sequence: TGTGCCAGCAGCTTTAAAGAGACCCAGTACTTC.

The genes are TRBV18 and TRBJ2-1; 7 nucleotides align to TRBD2. The CDR3 loop spans 12 amino acids. Germline CDR1 is KGHSH and CDR2 is LQKENI. V lost 5 bases, J lost 7 bases, and 2 bases stayed unmatched. The CDR3, as DNA: TGTGCCAGCTCAACGGGGGGAAATGAGCAGTTCTTC. Its translation: CASSTGGNEQFF.

The chain links TRBV5-5 to TRBJ2-7, with 7 bases identical to TRBD2. The CDR3 totals 17 residues. Looked up from germline, CDR1 is SGHKS and CDR2 is YYEKEE (reference sequence). V trimming: 1 base; J trimming: 0 bases; junction bases outside the gene matches: 10. In DNA, the CDR3 is TGTGCCAGCAGCTTGTGGAATAGCGGGTCCTTCTCCTACGAGCAGTACTTC. Residues: CASSLWNSGSFSYEQYF. Based on the CDR3 plus reference TRBV5-5 and TRBJ2-7, the full variable domain is DAGVTQSPTHLIKTRGQQVTLRCSPISGHKSVSWYQQVLGQGPQFIFQYYEKEERGRGNFPDRFSARQFPNYSSELNVNALLLGDSALYLCASSLWNSGSFSYEQYFGPGTRLTVT.

The chain employs TRBV5-1 and TRBJ1-1, with D unresolved. V gave up 2 bases and J gave up 5 bases, with 13 bases separating them. CDR1 is SGHRS and CDR2 is YFSETQ in the germline V gene. The CDR3 extends over 14 amino acids. The chain's CDR3 is CASSFRAEPTEAFF. The CDR3 DNA sequence: TGCGCCAGCAGCTTCCGTGCCGAACCGACTGAAGCTTTCTTT.

The chain employs TRBV19 and TRBJ1-6; TRBD1 matches at 10 bases. Trimming cost V 10 bases and J 12 bases; bases outside gene matches: 12. This CDR3 comprises 14 residues. Germline loops: CDR1 LNHDA, CDR2 SQIVND (reference sequence). CDR3 protein: CATAGTGALGPLHF. CDR3 coding DNA: TGTGCCACCGCCGGGACAGGGGCGCTGGGACCCCTCCACTTT.

This rearrangement joins TRBV5-4 to TRBJ2-7; D remains unclear. CDR1 is SGHNT and CDR2 is YYREEE in the germline V gene (reference sequence). The ends were cut back, 2 bases at V and 4 bases at J, with 13 bases in the middle. The length of the CDR3 is 14 residues. CDR3 amino acids: CASSFMADKYEQYF. CDR3 DNA sequence: TGTGCCAGCAGCTTCATGGCCGATAAATACGAGCAGTACTTC.

This clone was counted once. The chain carries TRBV10-1 and TRBJ1-5, with TRBD1 as a possible D gene (5 bases). The CDR3 runs 12 residues. Trimming took off 0 bases at V and 11 bases at J, with 8 bases between the two ends. CDR1 and CDR2 from the germline V gene are WNHNN and SYGVQD (reference sequence). CDR3 bases: TGCGCCAGCAGTGAGTCGGGGGGGTCCCAGCATTTT. Translated, it gives CASSESGGSQHF.